This T cell receptor beta chain was documented in a study of tumor and adjacent non-tumor tissue in lung cancer. Details on this clonotype: The junction departs from germline at one end; a sequencing error may be responsible.

Three rounds of nested PCR, following a modified ARM-PCR protocol, produced the TCRbeta library. Each CDR3 protein is one row after TCRdb ran MiXCR on the multiplex PCR reads. The sample consists of almost 75,000 distinct CDR3 sequences, under 70% of them appearing once. This CDR3 region has 12 residues. Germline CDR1 reads DFQATT; CDR2 reads SNEGSKA (reference sequence). This sample's RNA came from whole unsorted tissue. More than 3 cm separated this lung sample from the edge of the tumor. This rearrangement joins TRBV20-1 to TRBJ2-1; maybe TRBD2 (5 bases). Sequences were obtained from distant non-tumor lung tissue. The source of this sequence is a woman in her fifties or sixties with non-small cell lung cancer. The CDR3 DNA reads TGCAGTTGGACTTTGTCATACAATGAGCAGCTCTTC. It is translated as CSWTLSYNEQLF.